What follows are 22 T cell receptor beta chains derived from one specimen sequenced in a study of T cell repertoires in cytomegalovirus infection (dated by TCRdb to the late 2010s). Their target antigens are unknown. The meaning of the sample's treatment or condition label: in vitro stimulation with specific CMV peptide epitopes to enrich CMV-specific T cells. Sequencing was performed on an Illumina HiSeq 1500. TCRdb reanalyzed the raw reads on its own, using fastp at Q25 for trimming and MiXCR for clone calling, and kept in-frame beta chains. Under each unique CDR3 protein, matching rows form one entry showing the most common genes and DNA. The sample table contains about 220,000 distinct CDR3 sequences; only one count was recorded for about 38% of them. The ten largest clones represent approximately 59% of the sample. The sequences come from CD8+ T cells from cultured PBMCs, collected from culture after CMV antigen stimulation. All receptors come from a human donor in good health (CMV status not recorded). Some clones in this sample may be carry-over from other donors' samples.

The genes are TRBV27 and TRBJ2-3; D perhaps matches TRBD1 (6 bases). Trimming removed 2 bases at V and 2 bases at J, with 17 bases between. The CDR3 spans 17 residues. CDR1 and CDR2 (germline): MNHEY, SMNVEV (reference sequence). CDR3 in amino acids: CASSLQGLETYTDTQYF. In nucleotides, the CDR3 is TGTGCCAGCAGTTTACAGGGGTTGGAAACCTACACAGATACGCAGTATTTT.

The DNA of the CDR3 is TGTGCCAGCAGCCGCCATCGGGGTCCGACCCAGTACTTC. The encoded protein is CASSRHRGPTQYF. This rearrangement joins TRBV3-1 to TRBJ2-5; a weak D match, TRBD2 (5 bases). The V end lost 4 bases, the J end lost 7 bases, and 13 bases lay between the germline ends. The CDR3 is 13 residues long. CDR1 and CDR2 from the germline V gene are LGHDT and YNNKEL (reference sequence).

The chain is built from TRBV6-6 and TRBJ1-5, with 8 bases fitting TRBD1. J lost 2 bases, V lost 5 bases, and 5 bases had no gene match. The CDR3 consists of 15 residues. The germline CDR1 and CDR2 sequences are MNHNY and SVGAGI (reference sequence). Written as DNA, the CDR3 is TGTGCCAGCAGTCGACAGGGGAGAGGCAATCAGCCCCAGCATTTT. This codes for CASSRQGRGNQPQHF.

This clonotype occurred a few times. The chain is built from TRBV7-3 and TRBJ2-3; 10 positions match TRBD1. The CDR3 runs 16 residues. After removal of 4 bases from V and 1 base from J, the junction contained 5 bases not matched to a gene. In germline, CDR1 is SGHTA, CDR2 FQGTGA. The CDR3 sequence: CASSSAGTGGTDTQYF. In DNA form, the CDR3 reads TGTGCCAGCAGCTCCGCAGGGACAGGGGGCACAGATACGCAGTATTTT.

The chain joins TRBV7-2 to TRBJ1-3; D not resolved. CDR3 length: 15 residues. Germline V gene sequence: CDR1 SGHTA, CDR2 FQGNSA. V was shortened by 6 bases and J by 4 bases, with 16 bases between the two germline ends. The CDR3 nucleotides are TGTGCCAGCAGGGTCGACGGGGAGTCAGGAAACACCATATATTTT. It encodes CASRVDGESGNTIYF.

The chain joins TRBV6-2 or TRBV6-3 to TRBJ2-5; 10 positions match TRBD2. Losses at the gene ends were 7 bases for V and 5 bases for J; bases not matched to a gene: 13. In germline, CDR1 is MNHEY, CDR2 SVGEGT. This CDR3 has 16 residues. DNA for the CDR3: TGTGCCAGCAACTACGGACTAGCGGCCTTCGGGGAGACCCAGTACTTC. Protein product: CASNYGLAAFGETQYF.

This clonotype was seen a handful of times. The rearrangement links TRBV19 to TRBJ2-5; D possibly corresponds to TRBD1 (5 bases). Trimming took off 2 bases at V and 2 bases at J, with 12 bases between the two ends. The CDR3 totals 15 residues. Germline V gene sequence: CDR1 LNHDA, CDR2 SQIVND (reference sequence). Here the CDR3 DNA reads TGTGCCAGTAGTATATCAGGACACACTCAAGAGACCCAGTACTTC. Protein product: CASSISGHTQETQYF.

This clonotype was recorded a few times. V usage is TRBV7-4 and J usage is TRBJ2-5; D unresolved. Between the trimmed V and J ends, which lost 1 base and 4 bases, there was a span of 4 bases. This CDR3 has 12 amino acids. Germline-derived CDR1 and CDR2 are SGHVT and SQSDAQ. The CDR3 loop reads CASSLDRETQYF. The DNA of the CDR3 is TGTGCCAGCAGCTTAGATAGAGAGACCCAGTACTTC. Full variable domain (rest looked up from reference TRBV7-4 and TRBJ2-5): GAGVSQSPRYKVAKRGRDVALRCDSISGHVTLYWYRQTLGQGSEVLTYSQSDAQRDKSGRPSGRFSAERPERSVSTLKIQRTEQGDSAVYLCASSLDRETQYFGPGTRLLVL.

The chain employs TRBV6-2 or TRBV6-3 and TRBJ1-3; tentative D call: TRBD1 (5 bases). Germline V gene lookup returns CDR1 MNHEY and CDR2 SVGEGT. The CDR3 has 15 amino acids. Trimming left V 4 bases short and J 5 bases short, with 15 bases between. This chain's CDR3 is CASSSQGAERNTIYF. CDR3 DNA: TGTGCCAGCAGTTCCCAGGGTGCGGAAAGAAACACCATATATTTT.

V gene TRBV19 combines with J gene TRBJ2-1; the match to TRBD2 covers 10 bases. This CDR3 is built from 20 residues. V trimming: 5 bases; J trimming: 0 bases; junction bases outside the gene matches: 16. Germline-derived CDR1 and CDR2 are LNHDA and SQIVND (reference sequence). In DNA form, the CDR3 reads TGTGCCAGTAGTGGGGACGGACTAGCGGTCGGCGGGTCCTCCTACAATGAGCAGTTCTTC. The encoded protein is CASSGDGLAVGGSSYNEQFF.

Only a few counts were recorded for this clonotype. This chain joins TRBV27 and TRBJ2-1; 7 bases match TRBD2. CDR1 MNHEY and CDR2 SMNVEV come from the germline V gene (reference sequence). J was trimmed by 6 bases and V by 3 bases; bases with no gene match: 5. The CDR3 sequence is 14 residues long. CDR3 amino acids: CASSLGGNFNEQFF. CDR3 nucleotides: TGTGCCAGCAGTTTGGGGGGGAATTTCAATGAGCAGTTCTTC.

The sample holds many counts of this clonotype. In DNA form, the CDR3 reads TGTGCCAGCAGCCCTCGGGACAGGGGCCCCTACACAGATACGCAGTATTTT. It encodes CASSPRDRGPYTDTQYF. The rearrangement links TRBV7-9 to TRBJ2-3; 10 bases align to TRBD1. The CDR3 has 17 residues. Per germline, CDR1 SEHNR and CDR2 FQNEAQ (reference sequence). Trimming at V came to 5 bases and at J to 2 bases, leaving 10 bases not matched to a gene.

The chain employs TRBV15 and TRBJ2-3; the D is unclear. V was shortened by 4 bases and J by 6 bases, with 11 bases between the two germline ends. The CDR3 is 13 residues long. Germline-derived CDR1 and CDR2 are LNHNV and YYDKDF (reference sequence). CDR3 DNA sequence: TGTGCCACCAGCAAGAGCGAAGCGGATACGCAGTATTTT. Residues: CATSKSEADTQYF.

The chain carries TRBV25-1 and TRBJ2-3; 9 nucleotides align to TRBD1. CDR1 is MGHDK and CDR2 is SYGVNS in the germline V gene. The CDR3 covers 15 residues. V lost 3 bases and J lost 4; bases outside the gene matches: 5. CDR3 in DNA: TGTGCCAGCAGTGAGTGGACAGGGGACCCAGATACGCAGTATTTT. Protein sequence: CASSEWTGDPDTQYF.

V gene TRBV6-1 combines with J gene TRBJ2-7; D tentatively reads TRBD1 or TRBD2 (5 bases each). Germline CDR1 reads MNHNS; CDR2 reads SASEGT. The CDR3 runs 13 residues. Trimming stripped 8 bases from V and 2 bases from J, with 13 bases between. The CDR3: CASDRDGPYEQYF. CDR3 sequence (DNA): TGTGCCAGCGATAGGGACGGCCCCTACGAGCAGTACTTC.

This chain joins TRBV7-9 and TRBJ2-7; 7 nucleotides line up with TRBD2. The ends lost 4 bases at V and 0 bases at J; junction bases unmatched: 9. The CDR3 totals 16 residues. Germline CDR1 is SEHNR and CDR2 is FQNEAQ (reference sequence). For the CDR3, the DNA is TGTGCCAGCAGCTCACCAAGGCGGGAGACCTCCTACGAGCAGTACTTC. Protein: CASSSPRRETSYEQYF.

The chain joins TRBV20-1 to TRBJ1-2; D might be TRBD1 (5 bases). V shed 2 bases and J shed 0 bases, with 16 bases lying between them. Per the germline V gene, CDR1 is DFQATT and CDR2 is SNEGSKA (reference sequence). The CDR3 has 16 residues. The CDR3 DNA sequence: TGCAGTGCTAGACAATACTACGACAGCTCTAACTATGGCTACACCTTC. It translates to CSARQYYDSSNYGYTF.

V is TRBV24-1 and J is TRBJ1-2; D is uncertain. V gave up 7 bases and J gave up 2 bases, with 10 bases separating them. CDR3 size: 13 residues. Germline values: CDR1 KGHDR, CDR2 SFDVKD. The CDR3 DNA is TGTGCCACCAGCGGGTCCCTAAACTATGGCTACACCTTC. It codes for CATSGSLNYGYTF.

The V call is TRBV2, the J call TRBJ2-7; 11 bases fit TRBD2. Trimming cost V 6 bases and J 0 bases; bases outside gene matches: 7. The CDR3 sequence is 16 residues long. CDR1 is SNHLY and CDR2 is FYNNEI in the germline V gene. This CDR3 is CASRGTSGRSSYEQYF. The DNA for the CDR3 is TGTGCCAGCAGAGGGACTAGCGGAAGGAGCTCCTACGAGCAGTACTTC.

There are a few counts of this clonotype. The CDR3 bases are TGTGCCAGCAGCTATACAGGGGTAATCTACAATGAGCAGTTCTTC. It yields the protein CASSYTGVIYNEQFF. This chain links TRBV7-9 with TRBJ2-1, with 7 positions matching TRBD1. From germline, CDR1 is SEHNR and CDR2 FQNEAQ (reference sequence). This CDR3 spans 15 amino acids. The V gene end was trimmed by 4 bases and the J gene end by 3 bases; junction bases not matched to a gene: 6.

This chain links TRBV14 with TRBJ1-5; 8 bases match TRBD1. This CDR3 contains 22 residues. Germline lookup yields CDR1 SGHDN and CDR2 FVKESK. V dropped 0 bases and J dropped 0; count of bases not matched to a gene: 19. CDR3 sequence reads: CASSQERSARTGHYFSNQPQHF. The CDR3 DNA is TGTGCCAGCAGCCAAGAAAGATCCGCCCGGACAGGGCATTACTTTAGCAATCAGCCCCAGCATTTT.

CDR3 loop: CASSPRRQGWQETQYF. CDR3 bases: TGTGCCAGCAGCCCCAGAAGACAGGGGTGGCAAGAGACCCAGTACTTC. This chain links TRBV11-2 with TRBJ2-5; TRBD1 aligns across 8 bases. CDR1 is SGHAT and CDR2 is FQNNGV in the germline V gene. There are 16 residues in the CDR3. The V segment lost 5 bases and the J segment 2 bases; nucleotides outside the gene matches: 10.